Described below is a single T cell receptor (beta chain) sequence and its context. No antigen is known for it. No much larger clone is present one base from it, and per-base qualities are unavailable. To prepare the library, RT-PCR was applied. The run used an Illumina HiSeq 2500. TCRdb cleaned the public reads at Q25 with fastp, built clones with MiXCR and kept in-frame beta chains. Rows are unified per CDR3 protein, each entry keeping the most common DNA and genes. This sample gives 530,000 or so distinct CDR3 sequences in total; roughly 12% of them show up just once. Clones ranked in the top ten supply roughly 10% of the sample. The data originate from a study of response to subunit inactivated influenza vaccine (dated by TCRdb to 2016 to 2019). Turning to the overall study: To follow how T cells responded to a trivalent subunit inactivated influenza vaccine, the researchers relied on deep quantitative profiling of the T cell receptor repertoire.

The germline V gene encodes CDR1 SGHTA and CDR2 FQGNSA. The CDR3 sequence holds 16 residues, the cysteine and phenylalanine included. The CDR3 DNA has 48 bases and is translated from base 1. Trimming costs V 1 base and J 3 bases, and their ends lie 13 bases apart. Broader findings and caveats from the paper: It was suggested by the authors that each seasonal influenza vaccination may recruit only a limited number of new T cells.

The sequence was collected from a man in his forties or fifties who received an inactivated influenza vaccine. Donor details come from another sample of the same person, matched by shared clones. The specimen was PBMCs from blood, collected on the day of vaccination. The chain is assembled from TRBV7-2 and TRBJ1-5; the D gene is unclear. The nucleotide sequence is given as TGTGCCAGCAGCTTAGTTGGAGCTAGCCTCAATCAGCCCCAGCATTTT. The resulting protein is CASSLVGASLNQPQHF.